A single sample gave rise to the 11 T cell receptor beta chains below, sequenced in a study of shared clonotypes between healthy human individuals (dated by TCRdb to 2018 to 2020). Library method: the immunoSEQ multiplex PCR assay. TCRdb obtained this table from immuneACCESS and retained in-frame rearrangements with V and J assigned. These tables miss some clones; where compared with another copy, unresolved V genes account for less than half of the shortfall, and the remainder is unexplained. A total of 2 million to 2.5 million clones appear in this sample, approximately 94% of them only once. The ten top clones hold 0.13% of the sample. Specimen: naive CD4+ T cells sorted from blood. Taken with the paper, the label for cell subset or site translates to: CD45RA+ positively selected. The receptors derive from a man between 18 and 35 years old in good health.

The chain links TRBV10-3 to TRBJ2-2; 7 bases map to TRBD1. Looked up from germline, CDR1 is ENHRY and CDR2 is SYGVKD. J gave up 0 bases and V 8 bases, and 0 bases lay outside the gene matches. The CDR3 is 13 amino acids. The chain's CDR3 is CAIGTANTGELFF. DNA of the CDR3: TGTGCCATCGGGACAGCGAACACCGGGGAGCTGTTTTTT.

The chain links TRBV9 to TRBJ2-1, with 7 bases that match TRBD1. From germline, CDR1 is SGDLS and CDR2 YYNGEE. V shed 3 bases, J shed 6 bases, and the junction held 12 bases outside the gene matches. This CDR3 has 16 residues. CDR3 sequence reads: CASSDRGQAWRNEQFF. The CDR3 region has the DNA TGTGCCAGCAGCGACCGAGGACAGGCTTGGCGCAATGAGCAGTTCTTC.

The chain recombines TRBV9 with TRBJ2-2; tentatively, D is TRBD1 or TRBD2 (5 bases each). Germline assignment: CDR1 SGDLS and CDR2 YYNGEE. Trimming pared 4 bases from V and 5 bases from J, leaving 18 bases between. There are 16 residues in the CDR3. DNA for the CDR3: TGTGCCAGCAGCCCGAGCCAGCAGGGAGAGACCGGGGAGCTGTTTTTT. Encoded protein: CASSPSQQGETGELFF.

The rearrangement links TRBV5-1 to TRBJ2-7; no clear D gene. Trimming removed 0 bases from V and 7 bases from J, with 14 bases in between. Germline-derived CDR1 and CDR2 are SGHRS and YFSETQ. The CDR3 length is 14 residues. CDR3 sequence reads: CASSLAQAVMEQYF. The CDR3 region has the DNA TGCGCCAGCAGCTTGGCCCAGGCCGTCATGGAGCAGTACTTC. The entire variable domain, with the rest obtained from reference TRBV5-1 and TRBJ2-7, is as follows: KAGVTQTPRYLIKTRGQQVTLSCSPISGHRSVSWYQQTPGQGLQFLFEYFSETQRNKGNFPGRFSGRQFSNSRSEMNVSTLELGDSALYLCASSLAQAVMEQYFGPGTRLTVT.

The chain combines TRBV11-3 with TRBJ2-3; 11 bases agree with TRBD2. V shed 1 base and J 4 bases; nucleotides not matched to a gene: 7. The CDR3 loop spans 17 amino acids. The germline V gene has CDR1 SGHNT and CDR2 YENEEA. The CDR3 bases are TGTGCCAGCAGCTTAGGAGGTAGCGGGGGGGCTGCAGATACGCAGTATTTT. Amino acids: CASSLGGSGGAADTQYF.

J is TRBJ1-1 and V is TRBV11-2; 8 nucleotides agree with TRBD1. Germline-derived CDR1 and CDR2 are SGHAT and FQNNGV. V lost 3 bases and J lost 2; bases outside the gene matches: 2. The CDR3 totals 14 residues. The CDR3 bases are TGTGCCAGCAGCTTTCAGGGGGCCAACACTGAAGCTTTCTTT. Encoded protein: CASSFQGANTEAFF.

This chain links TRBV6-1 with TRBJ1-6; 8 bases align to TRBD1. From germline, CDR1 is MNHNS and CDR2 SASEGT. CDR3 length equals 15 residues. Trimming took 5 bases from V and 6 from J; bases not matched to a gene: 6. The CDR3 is CASSTQGALNSPLHF. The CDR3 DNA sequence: TGTGCCAGCAGTACCCAGGGGGCGCTTAATTCACCCCTCCACTTT.

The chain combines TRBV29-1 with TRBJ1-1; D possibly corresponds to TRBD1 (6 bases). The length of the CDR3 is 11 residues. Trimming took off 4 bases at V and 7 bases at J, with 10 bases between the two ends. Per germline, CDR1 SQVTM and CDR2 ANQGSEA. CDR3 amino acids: CSVGGGGEAFF. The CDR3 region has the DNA TGCAGCGTTGGGGGGGGCGGTGAAGCTTTCTTT.

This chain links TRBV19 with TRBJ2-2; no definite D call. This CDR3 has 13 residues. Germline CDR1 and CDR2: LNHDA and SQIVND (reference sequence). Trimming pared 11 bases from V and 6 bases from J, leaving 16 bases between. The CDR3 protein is CASHETPSGELFF. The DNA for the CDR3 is TGTGCCTCCCATGAAACGCCCTCCGGGGAGCTGTTTTTT.

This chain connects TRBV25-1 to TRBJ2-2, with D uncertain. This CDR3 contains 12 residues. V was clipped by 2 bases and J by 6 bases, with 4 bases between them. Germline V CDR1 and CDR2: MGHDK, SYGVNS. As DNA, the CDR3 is TGTGCCAGCAGTGAAATGGCCGGGGAGCTGTTTTTT. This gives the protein CASSEMAGELFF.

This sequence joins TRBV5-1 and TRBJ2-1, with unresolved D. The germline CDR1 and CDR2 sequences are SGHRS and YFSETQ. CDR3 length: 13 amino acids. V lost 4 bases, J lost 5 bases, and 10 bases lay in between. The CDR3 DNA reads TGCGCCAGCAGCCCCGGTATTAACAATGAGCAGTTCTTC. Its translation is CASSPGINNEQFF.